This section outlines one TCR beta chain sequence together with its context. Antigen specificity is unknown. The entry originates in a study of T cell responses to AZD1222 COVID-19 vaccine. Trimming took off 0 bases at V and 3 bases at J, with 9 bases between the two ends. This CDR3 spans 15 amino acids. Germline V gene data show CDR1 as LGHDT and CDR2 as YNNKEL (reference sequence). Only in-frame clones appear in the TCRdb table, and some are missing; sequencing was by immunoSEQ multiplex PCR. This sample yields 170,000 or so clones, of which roughly 90% are seen a single time; 2.6% belongs to the top ten. Study results and caveats: Two doses of AZD1222 preceded a rise in Spike-specific TCR breadth and depth.

The input for sequencing was peripheral blood, taken on day 0 of AZD1222 vaccination. The chain recombines TRBV3-1 (or the pseudogene TRBV3-2) with TRBJ1-5, with a tentative D call TRBD1 (5 bases). This TCR derives from an adult in good health. CDR3 DNA sequence: TGTGCCAGCAGCCAAGAAACAGGTATCAATCAGCCCCAGCATTTT. This encodes CASSQETGINQPQHF.